This T cell receptor (beta chain) was documented in a study of blood T cell repertoires in COVID-19. As handled by the study authors: For nucleated cells, counts were estimated from reference gene primer amplification. Here immunoSEQ multiplex PCR was the method, and the copy in TCRdb shows in-frame clones only, minus some. Clonal size and the V and J genes are those of that table, whereas D and trimming came from the DNA. The table records over 150,000 clones, more than 75% of them present only once. Trimming stripped 6 bases from V and 2 bases from J, with 8 bases between. The CDR3 length is 12 residues. Germline CDR1 is MNHEY and CDR2 is SVGAGI. Seattle's cohort entered during active infection and was followed longitudinally.

The chain couples TRBV6-5 to TRBJ2-7; TRBD1 is a possible D gene (5 bases). Material for sequencing was peripheral blood. The TCR originated in a woman in her 70s with COVID-19, enrolled during active disease. This CDR3 is CASRGLPYEQYF. In DNA form, the CDR3 reads TGTGCCAGCAGGGGGCTTCCCTACGAGCAGTACTTC.